Here is one TCR beta chain with its context. Original analysis: Estimation of nucleated cell counts was performed using reference gene primer amplification. The assay was immunoSEQ multiplex PCR, and TCRdb's table has in-frame clones only and misses some. The V and J calls and clone size are taken from that table; D and trimming were inferred from the DNA. The table has some 250,000 clones, around 81% seen once. The record originates from a study of blood T cell repertoires in COVID-19. In the study overall: Sources were T cells, B-cell-depleted T cells, or PBMCs; the material itself was cDNA or gDNA.

The CDR3 has 14 amino acids. V was pared by 6 bases and J by 8 bases, with 10 bases of the junction left unmatched. Germline V lookup: CDR1 ENHRY, CDR2 SYGVKD. This chain uses TRBV10-3 with TRBJ1-2; 9 bases map to TRBD1. The sequence was collected from a woman aged 55 to 70 with active or convalescent COVID-19. The sequencing sample was made of peripheral blood. The CDR3 DNA follows: TGTGCCATCAGGGGAGCCCGGACAGGGGACGGCTACACCTTC. Protein sequence: CAIRGARTGDGYTF.